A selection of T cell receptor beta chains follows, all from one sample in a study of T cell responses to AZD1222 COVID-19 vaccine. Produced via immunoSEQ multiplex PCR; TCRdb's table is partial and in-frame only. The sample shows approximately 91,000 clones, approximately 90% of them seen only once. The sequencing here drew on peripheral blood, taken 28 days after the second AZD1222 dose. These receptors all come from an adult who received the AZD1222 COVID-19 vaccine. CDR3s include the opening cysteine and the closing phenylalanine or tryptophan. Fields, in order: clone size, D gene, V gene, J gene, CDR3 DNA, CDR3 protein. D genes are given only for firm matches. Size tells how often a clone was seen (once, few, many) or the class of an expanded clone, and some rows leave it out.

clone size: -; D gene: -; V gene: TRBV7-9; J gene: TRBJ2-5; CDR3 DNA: TGTGCCAGCAGCGAACAGGGAGGGGAGACCCAGTACTTC; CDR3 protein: CASSEQGGETQYF
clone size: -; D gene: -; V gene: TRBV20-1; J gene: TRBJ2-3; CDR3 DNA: TGCAGTGCTAGCCGGCCAGATACGCAGTATTTT; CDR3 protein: CSASRPDTQYF
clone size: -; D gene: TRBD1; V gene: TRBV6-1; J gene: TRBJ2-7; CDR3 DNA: TGTGCCAGCAGAGCGGGACAGGGGATCTACGAGCAGTACTTC; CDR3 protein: CASRAGQGIYEQYF
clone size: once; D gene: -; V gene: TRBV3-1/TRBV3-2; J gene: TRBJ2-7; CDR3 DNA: TGTGCCAGCAGCCAAGACGCAGGGGGGTACGAGCAGTACTTC; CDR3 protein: CASSQDAGGYEQYF
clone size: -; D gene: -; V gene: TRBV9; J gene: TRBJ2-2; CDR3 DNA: TGTGCCAGCAGCGTAGGACCAGGTAGCACCGGGGAGCTGTTTTTT; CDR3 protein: CASSVGPGSTGELFF
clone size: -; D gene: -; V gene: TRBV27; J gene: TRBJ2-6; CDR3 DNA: TGTGCCACCAAGTTTTCGGGCGTCCTGACTTTC; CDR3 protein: CATKFSGVLTF
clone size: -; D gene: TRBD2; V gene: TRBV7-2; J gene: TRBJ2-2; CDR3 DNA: TGTGCCAGCAGCTTATTAGGACTAGCGGGAAACGGGGAGCTGTTTTTT; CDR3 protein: CASSLLGLAGNGELFF
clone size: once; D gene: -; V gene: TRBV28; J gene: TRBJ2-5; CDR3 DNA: TGTGCCAGCAGTCCCGACTTGGTCGAAGGGACCCAGTACTTC; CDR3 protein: CASSPDLVEGTQYF
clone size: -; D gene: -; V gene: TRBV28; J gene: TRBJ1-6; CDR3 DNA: TGTGCCAGCAGTTTATCCGGGGGCTATTCCTATAATTCACCCCTCCACTTT; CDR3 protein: CASSLSGGYSYNSPLHF
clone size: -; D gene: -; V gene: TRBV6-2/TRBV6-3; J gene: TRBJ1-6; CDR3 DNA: TGTGCCAGCAGTTACTCCTACAGGGTTCGTGGCTCACCCCTCCACTTT; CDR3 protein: CASSYSYRVRGSPLHF
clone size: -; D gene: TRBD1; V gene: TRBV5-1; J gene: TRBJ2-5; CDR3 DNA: TGCGCCAGCAGCACCCGGACAGGGGAGACCCAGTACTTC; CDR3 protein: CASSTRTGETQYF
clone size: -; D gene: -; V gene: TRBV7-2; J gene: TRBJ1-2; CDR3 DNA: TGTGCCAGCGGCCCCCTTAACTATGGCTACACCTTC; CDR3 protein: CASGPLNYGYTF
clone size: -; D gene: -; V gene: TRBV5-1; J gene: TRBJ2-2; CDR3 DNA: TGCGCCAGCAGCTTTAGCCCCACCGGGGAGCTGTTTTTT; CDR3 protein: CASSFSPTGELFF
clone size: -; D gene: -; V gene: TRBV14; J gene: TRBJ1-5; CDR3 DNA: TGTGCCAGCAGCCAAGGGGCGCGTCAGCCCCAGCATTTT; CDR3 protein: CASSQGARQPQHF
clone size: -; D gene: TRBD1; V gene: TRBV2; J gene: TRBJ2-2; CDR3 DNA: TGTGCCAGCAGAGGACGTGGACAGGACCCGACCGGGGAGCTGTTTTTT; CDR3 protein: CASRGRGQDPTGELFF
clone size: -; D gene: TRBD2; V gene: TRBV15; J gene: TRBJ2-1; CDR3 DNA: TGTGCCACCAGTAGCGGGAGTGGGGATGAGCAGTTCTTC; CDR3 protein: CATSSGSGDEQFF
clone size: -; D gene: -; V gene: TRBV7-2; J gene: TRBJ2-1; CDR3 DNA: TGTGCCAGCAGCTTAGGAGTCTCTCCACTACTATACAATGAGCAGTTCTTC; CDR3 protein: CASSLGVSPLLYNEQFF
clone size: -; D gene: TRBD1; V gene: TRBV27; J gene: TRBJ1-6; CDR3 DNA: TGTGCCAGCAGTTTAGGGACAGGCTATAATTCACCCCTCCACTTT; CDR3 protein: CASSLGTGYNSPLHF
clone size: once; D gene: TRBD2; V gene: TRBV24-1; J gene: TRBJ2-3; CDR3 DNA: TGTGCCACCAGTGACCGTGAGCGGGAGGCCAGGGATACGCAGTATTTT; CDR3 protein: CATSDREREARDTQYF
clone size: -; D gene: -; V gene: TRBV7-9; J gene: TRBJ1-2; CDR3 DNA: TGTGCCAGCACCCAACACGGGGGGGGCTACACCTTC; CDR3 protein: CASTQHGGGYTF
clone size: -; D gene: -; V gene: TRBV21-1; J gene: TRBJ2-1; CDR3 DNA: TGTGCCAGCAGCAACCCAGGGTGGAGAGTAGGATCCTACAATGAGCAGTTCTTC; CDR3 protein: CASSNPGWRVGSYNEQFF
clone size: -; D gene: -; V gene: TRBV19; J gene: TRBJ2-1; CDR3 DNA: TGTGCCAGTGGGAGGACTCTCCACAATGAGCAGTTCTTC; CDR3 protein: CASGRTLHNEQFF
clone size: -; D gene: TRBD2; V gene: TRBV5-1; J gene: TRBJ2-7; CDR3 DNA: TGCGCCAGCAGCTTGGCCGGTCCCGGGAGGAAGCAGTACTTC; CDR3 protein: CASSLAGPGRKQYF
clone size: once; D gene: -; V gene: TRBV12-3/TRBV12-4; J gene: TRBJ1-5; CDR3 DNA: TGTGCCAGCAGTTTTTTTGGCTTGCAGCCCCAGCATTTT; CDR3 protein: CASSFFGLQPQHF
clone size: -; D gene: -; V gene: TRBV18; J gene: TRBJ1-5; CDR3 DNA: TGTGCCAGCTCGGGAGTTTTTCAGGAACCCAGCAATCAGCCCCAGCATTTT; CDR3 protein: CASSGVFQEPSNQPQHF
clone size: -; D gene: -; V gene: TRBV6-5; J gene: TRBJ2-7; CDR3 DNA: TGTGCCAGCAGTCCCCGGGGTCAGACCTCCTACGAGCAGTACTTC; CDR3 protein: CASSPRGQTSYEQYF
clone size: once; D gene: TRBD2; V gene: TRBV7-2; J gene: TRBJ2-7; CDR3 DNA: TGTGCCAGCAGCCCGGGCTCGGGGGGTGCCTACGAGCAGTACTTC; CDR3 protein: CASSPGSGGAYEQYF
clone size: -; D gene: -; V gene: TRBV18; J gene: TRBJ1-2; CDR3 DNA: TGTGCCAGCTCACCAACGGGAGGGACTAACTATGGCTACACCTTC; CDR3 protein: CASSPTGGTNYGYTF
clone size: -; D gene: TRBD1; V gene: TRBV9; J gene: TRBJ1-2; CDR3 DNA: TGTGCCAGCAGCGCGCGGACAGGGGCGGGTTTATATGGCTACACCTTC; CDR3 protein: CASSARTGAGLYGYTF
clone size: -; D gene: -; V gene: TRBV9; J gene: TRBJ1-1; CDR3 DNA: TGTGCCAGCAGCGGTACAGGGCCTGAAGCTTTCTTT; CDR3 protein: CASSGTGPEAFF
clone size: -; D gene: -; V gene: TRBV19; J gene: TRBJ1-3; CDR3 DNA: TGTGCCAGTAAACGGACTCTCCCAAGTGGGGACACCATATATTTT; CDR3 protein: CASKRTLPSGDTIYF